Only a few counts were recorded for the clone carrying this T cell receptor (beta chain). The data belong to a study of PD-L1 blockade in urothelial cancer. Overall study: Treatment start was followed by blood analysis at 3 weeks (second dose) and again at 6 weeks.

Synthetic TCR analog templates were spiked into all PCRs individually. Sequencing used immunoSEQ multiplex PCR; TCRdb keeps in-frame clones, though not all of them. In the table there are approximately 70,000 clones, 84% of which are singletons. Per germline, CDR1 SGHDT and CDR2 YYEEEE. The CDR3 runs to 14 residues. After removal of 4 bases from V and 0 bases from J, the junction contained 2 bases not matched to a gene. Sample time point: pretreatment peripheral blood. This material consisted of PBMCs, taken around atezolizumab (anti-PD-L1) treatment. The receptor comes from a woman between 70 and 85 years old with urothelial cancer. The chain employs TRBV5-6 and TRBJ1-1; TRBD1 matches 8 bases. CDR3 sequence (DNA): TGTGCCAGCAGCAGGGACAGGATGAACACTGAAGCTTTCTTT. Translating it yields CASSRDRMNTEAFF.